The clone carrying this T cell receptor (beta chain) appeared a few times. The antigen is not known. Every participating donor gave one draw, a heparinised blood sample averaging about 100 mL. Using CD45RO/CCR7/CD25/CD127/CD95/CD27, CD4+ naive, central memory, regulatory and stem cell-like memory cells were sorted. The data were obtained in a study of beta chain features in type 1 diabetes. Study-level findings and limits: More deletions and fewer insertions at VDJ junctions were seen in type 1 diabetes patients.

Expressed TCRB transcripts were sequenced because the isolated RNA had all been reverse transcribed beforehand. Deep immunoSEQ sequencing covered naive, central memory and regulatory T cell samples. Clones were sequenced by immunoSEQ multiplex PCR, and TCRdb holds only the in-frame ones, with some missing. The sample has some 150,000 clones, 8.5% to 12% seen once; the top ten hold 1.3%. The sequence came from a man younger than 35 in good health. The material sequenced was naive CD4+ T cells from blood.

As DNA, the CDR3 is TGTGCCAGCAGTGAAAACCGGGGGGGCGGAGAGACCCAGTACTTC. Its translation: CASSENRGGGETQYF. V usage is TRBV2 and J usage is TRBJ2-5; 8 bases fit TRBD2. The CDR3 has 15 amino acids. Germline V gene data show CDR1 as SNHLY and CDR2 as FYNNEI. Trimming took 2 bases from V and 4 from J; bases not matched to a gene: 6.